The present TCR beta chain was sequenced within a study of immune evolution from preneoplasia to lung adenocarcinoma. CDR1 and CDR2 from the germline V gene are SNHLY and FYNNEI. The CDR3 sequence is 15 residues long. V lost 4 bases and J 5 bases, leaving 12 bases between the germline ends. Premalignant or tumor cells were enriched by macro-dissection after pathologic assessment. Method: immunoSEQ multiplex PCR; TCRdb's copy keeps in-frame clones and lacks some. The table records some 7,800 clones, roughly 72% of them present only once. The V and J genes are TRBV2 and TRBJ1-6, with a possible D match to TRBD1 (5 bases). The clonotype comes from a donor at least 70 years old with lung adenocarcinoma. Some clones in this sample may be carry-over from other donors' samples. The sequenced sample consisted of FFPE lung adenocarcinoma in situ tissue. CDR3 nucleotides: TGTGCCAGCAGTGCCCGGGACTATGATAATTCACCCCTCCACTTT. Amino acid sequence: CASSARDYDNSPLHF. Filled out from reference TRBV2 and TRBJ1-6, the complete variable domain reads EPEVTQTPSHQVTQMGQEVILRCVPISNHLYFYWYRQILGQKVEFLVSFYNNEISEKSEIFDDQFSVERPDGSNFTLKIRSTKLEDSAMYFCASSARDYDNSPLHFGNGTRLTVT.